This T cell receptor (beta chain) was sequenced in a study of Ad26.COV2.S vaccination and SARS-CoV-2 variants. Study overall: Ad26.COV2.S given intramuscularly, once or twice 56 days apart.

Concerning this clone: Its antigen is unknown.

Sample treatment: some 20 received Ad26.COV2.S at low or high dose, single or two shots; roughly 5 received placebo; per-sample allocation not given. Following the first vaccine or placebo injection, samples were taken on day 63. Produced via immunoSEQ multiplex PCR; TCRdb's table is partial and in-frame only. Among 350,000 to 450,000 clones listed, roughly 91% were seen once. Study outcomes and limitations: From the TCR breadth and depth analyses, total T cell responses may have been underestimated.

The germline V and J ends were trimmed by 0 bases and 3 bases, with 15 bases remaining between them. Germline V gene lookup returns CDR1 MNHEY and CDR2 SMNVEV (reference sequence). The CDR3 totals 16 residues. V usage is TRBV27 and J usage is TRBJ2-7, with D possibly called TRBD1 or TRBD2 (6 bases each). The sequence was obtained from a person aged 18 to 65 who received the Ad26.COV2.S COVID-19 vaccine or a placebo. The specimen comprised peripheral blood, sampled in a trial of Ad26.COV2.S vaccine versus placebo. CDR3 in amino acids: CASSLSWGAQNYEQYF. CDR3 DNA sequence: TGTGCCAGCAGTTTATCATGGGGGGCGCAAAACTACGAGCAGTACTTC.